This section outlines one T cell receptor beta chain sequence together with its context. This sample stems from a study of blood T cell repertoires in COVID-19. Data came from immunoSEQ multiplex PCR; TCRdb stores just in-frame clones and leaves some out. Counted here are a few hundred thousand clones, 70% to 90% occurring once; the ten biggest clones make up around 1.6%. This CDR3 spans 16 amino acids. Germline V gene data show CDR1 as SGHNT and CDR2 as YYREEE (reference sequence). Trimming removed 0 bases from V and 0 bases from J, with 7 bases in between. The sequenced sample consisted of PBMCs or T cells enriched from blood (not recorded which). This receptor was identified in a woman aged 50 to 60 who had recovered from COVID-19. The chain links TRBV5-4 to TRBJ2-6; D remains ambiguous. CDR3 amino acids: CASSLVYSSGANVLTF. The CDR3 DNA sequence: TGTGCCAGCAGCTTGGTTTATAGCTCTGGGGCCAACGTCCTGACTTTC.